Each of the 13 T cell receptor beta chains below was sequenced from the same sample in a study of cytomegalovirus exposure and HLA in healthy donors (dated by TCRdb to the late 2010s). The library came from the immunoSEQ multiplex PCR assay. For the multiplex PCR, a mixture combining 60 forward primers for TCR Vbeta segments and 13 reverse primers for TCR Jbeta segments was used. Drawn from immuneACCESS, this table holds only the in-frame rearrangements with V and J called that TCRdb kept. Clones are partly lost; checked studies trace under half to an unresolved V gene and leave the rest unexplained. This sample is represented by 200,000 to 250,000 clones; roughly 82% of them were singletons. Over 5% of the sample belongs to the ten largest clones. The sample consisted of PBMCs. These receptor sequences come from a woman in her thirties or forties in good health and CMV-seropositive.

CDR3 amino acids: CASSPPGGGVEAFF. The DNA for the CDR3 is TGTGCCAGCAGTCCTCCCGGGGGAGGGGTGGAAGCTTTCTTT. The chain combines TRBV27 with TRBJ1-1, with D tentatively TRBD1 (5 bases). The CDR3 is 14 amino acids. Trimming took 5 bases from V and 8 from J, leaving 18 bases between them. The germline V gene has CDR1 MNHEY and CDR2 SMNVEV (reference sequence).

V gene TRBV28 combines with J gene TRBJ1-2, with 8 bases that match TRBD1. Unmatched junction bases numbered 13, after V lost 2 bases and J lost 2 bases. The CDR3 has 18 amino acids. Germline values: CDR1 MDHEN, CDR2 SYDVKM. CDR3 nucleotide sequence: TGTGCCAGCAGTTTACTCAGGGACAGGCTCCGGAGGAACTATGGCTACACCTTC. Its translation is CASSLLRDRLRRNYGYTF.

V is TRBV2 and J is TRBJ1-2; D is perhaps TRBD1 (6 bases). CDR3 length: 16 residues. V was pared by 0 bases and J by 8 bases, with 19 bases between. Germline V gives CDR1 SNHLY, CDR2 FYNNEI. The CDR3 region has the DNA TGTGCCAGCAGTGAAGCGCTTCCGGGGGGGGCTAAAGGCTACACCTTC. Translation: CASSEALPGGAKGYTF.

This rearrangement joins TRBV12-5 to TRBJ2-1; a possible D gene is TRBD2 (6 bases). Per the germline V gene, CDR1 is LGHNT and CDR2 is FRNRAP. Between the trimmed V and J ends, which lost 2 bases and 15 bases, there was a span of 17 bases. There are 13 residues in the CDR3. The CDR3 loop is CASGLPPGLPPFF. Written as DNA, the CDR3 is TGTGCTAGTGGTTTGCCACCGGGACTGCCGCCGTTCTTC. The full variable domain, with the rest looked up from reference TRBV12-5 and TRBJ2-1, is DARVTQTPRHKVTEMGQEVTMRCQPILGHNTVFWYRQTMMQGLELLAYFRNRAPLDDSGMPKDRFSAEMPDATLATLKIQPSEPRDSAVYFCASGLPPGLPPFFGPGTRLTVL.

V gene TRBV19 combines with J gene TRBJ1-5, with D possibly being TRBD1 (6 bases). Germline-derived CDR1 and CDR2 are LNHDA and SQIVND (reference sequence). V lost 7 bases, J lost 9 bases, and 19 bases lay in between. The CDR3 sequence is 14 residues long. For the CDR3, the DNA is TGTGCCAGTACCGTGAGGGGGGGGCAACGGCCCCAGCATTTT. It yields the protein CASTVRGGQRPQHF. Looking up the rest from reference TRBV19 and TRBJ1-5 gives the full variable domain: DGGITQSPKYLFRKEGQNVTLSCEQNLNHDAMYWYRQDPGQGLRLIYYSQIVNDFQKGDIAEGYSVSREKKESFPLTVTSAQKNPTAFYLCASTVRGGQRPQHFGDGTRLSIL.

This clone appeared once. The rearrangement joins TRBV6-1 to TRBJ2-5; 7 bases map to TRBD1. The V segment lost 8 bases and the J segment 0 bases; nucleotides outside the gene matches: 3. The CDR3 has 13 residues. CDR1 and CDR2 from the germline V gene are MNHNS and SASEGT. Here the CDR3 reads CASVTGHQETQYF. In DNA form, the CDR3 reads TGTGCCAGCGTGACAGGGCACCAAGAGACCCAGTACTTC.

The V gene is TRBV19, the J gene TRBJ1-6, with TRBD1 matching over 8 bases. The CDR3 covers 15 residues. With 4 bases clipped from V and 7 bases from J, the junction kept 6 bases outside the gene matches. The germline V gene has CDR1 LNHDA and CDR2 SQIVND (reference sequence). The CDR3 region has the DNA TGTGCCAGTAGTACAATCCGGGACAGGAATTCACCCCTCCACTTT. Amino acid sequence: CASSTIRDRNSPLHF.

This clone was seen only a few times. V gene TRBV6-1 combines with J gene TRBJ2-1, with 9 nucleotides matching TRBD2. V was clipped by 1 base and J by 9 bases; unmatched bases: 1. The germline gives CDR1 MNHNS, CDR2 SASEGT. The CDR3 length is 13 residues. DNA of the CDR3: TGTGCCAGCAGTGAAGTACTAGCGGGTGAGCAGTTCTTC. It encodes CASSEVLAGEQFF.

The rearrangement uses TRBV25-1 and TRBJ2-5; 7 nucleotides line up with TRBD2. J lost 1 base, V lost 6 bases, and 5 bases had no gene match. The CDR3 sequence is 14 residues long. Germline V gene data show CDR1 as MGHDK and CDR2 as SYGVNS. CDR3 bases: TGTGCCAGCAGCGAGGGAGGGGTCCAAGAGACCCAGTACTTC. This encodes CASSEGGVQETQYF.

This sequence joins TRBV30 and TRBJ2-1; 9 positions agree with TRBD2. Germline trimming cut 7 bases from V and 8 bases from J; bases unmatched to any gene: 15. Germline-derived CDR1 and CDR2 are GTSNPN and SVGIG (reference sequence). The CDR3 is 15 residues long. CDR3: CAFYPPAGGPYEQFF. The DNA of the CDR3 is TGTGCCTTCTACCCCCCCGCGGGAGGGCCGTATGAGCAGTTCTTC.

The CDR3 coding sequence is TGTGCCAGCTCACCAGCAGGGAGGATCAACACTGAAGCTTTCTTT. Protein: CASSPAGRINTEAFF. The chain has TRBV18 and TRBJ1-1, with D maybe TRBD1 (5 bases). The ends were cut back, 2 bases at V and 2 bases at J, with 12 bases in the middle. This CDR3 spans 15 amino acids. In germline, CDR1 is KGHSH, CDR2 LQKENI.

A few counts support this clone. This rearrangement joins TRBV25-1 to TRBJ2-7; 12 nucleotides align to TRBD1. V was pared by 4 bases and J by 5 bases, with 15 bases of the junction left unmatched. Germline values: CDR1 MGHDK, CDR2 SYGVNS. The CDR3 consists of 18 residues. The CDR3 is CASSAISTGTGGINEQYF. In DNA, the CDR3 is TGTGCCAGCAGTGCCATTTCAACCGGGACAGGGGGCATAAACGAGCAGTACTTC.

This clone was seen only once. V and J are TRBV15 and TRBJ1-5; D gene uncertain. V dropped 6 bases and J dropped 4 bases, with 13 bases sitting between them. The CDR3 runs 14 residues. Germline CDR1 and CDR2: LNHNV and YYDKDF (reference sequence). In DNA, the CDR3 is TGTGCCACCAGTGGGAGGCAGTTTAATCAGCCCCAGCATTTT. Protein sequence: CATSGRQFNQPQHF. Variable domain in full (rest from reference TRBV15 and TRBJ1-5): DAMVIQNPRYQVTQFGKPVTLSCSQTLNHNVMYWYQQKSSQAPKLLFHYYDKDFNNEADTPDNFQSRRPNTSFCFLDIRSPGLGDTAMYLCATSGRQFNQPQHFGDGTRLSIL.